This record covers a single T cell receptor (beta chain). The sample originates from a study of human T cells and chemical hapten exposure. Study details: Skin on the upper inner arm, roughly 2 cm by roughly 2 cm in size, was sensitized with 2% DPC. A mostly female patient group had alopecia areata, totalis or universalis.

V was trimmed by 2 bases and J by 5 bases, leaving 12 bases between them. Per germline, CDR1 SEHNR and CDR2 FQNEAQ (reference sequence). The CDR3 contains 14 residues. Time point reported: patch test 1, 2 weeks after DPC sensitization. Specified treatment: therapeutic diphenylcyclopropenone sensitization with weekly scalp DPC. One entry per CDR3 protein results from TCRdb running MiXCR on the RACE reads. Seen here are approximately 70,000 distinct CDR3 sequences, around 9.8% observed once, and the top ten hold 3% to 3.5%. This sample comprised whole blood, obtained in connection with sensitization to the hapten diphenylcyclopropenone (DPC). The chain uses TRBV7-9 and TRBJ1-2; D is possibly TRBD1 (6 bases). The sequence was collected from a woman aged 40 to 50 with alopecia areata. Some clones in this sample may be carry-over from other donors' samples. CDR3 sequence reads: CASSLTQGTYGYTF. For the CDR3, the DNA is TGTGCCAGCAGCTTAACGCAGGGGACGTATGGCTACACCTTC.